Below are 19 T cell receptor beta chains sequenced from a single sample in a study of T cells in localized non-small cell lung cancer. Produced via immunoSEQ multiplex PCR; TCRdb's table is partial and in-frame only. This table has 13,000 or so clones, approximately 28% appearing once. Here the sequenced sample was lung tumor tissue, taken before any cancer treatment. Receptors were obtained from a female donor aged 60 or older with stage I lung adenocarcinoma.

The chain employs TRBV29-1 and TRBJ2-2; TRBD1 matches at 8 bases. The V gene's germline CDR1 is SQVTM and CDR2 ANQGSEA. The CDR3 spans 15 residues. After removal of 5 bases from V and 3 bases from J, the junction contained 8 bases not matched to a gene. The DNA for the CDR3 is TGCAGCGTTCTTAACCGACAGGGGTACACCGGGGAGCTGTTTTTT. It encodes CSVLNRQGYTGELFF.

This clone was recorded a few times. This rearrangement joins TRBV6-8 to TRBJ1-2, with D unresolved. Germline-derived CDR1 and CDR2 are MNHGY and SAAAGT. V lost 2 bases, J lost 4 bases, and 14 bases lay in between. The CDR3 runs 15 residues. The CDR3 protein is CASSYQASVSYGYTF. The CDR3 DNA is TGTGCCAGCAGTTACCAAGCCTCAGTGAGCTATGGCTACACCTTC.

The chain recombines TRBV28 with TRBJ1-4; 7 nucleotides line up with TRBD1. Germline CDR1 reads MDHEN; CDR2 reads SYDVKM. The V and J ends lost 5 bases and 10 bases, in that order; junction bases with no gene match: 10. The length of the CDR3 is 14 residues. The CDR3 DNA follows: TGTGCCAGCAGTCACGGGACAGATAGGGGAAAACTGTTTTTT. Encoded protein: CASSHGTDRGKLFF.

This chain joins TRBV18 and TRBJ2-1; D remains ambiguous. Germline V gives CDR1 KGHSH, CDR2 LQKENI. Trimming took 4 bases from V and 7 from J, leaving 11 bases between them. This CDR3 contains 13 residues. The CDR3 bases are TGTGCCAGCTCACAGGGTTCTGATAATGAGCAGTTCTTC. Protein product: CASSQGSDNEQFF.

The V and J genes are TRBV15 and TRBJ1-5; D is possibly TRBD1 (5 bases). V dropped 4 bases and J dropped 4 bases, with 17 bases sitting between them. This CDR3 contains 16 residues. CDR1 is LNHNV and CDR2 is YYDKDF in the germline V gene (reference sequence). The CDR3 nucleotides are TGTGCCACCAGCAAACACCGGGACGCTCGTAATCAGCCCCAGCATTTT. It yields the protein CATSKHRDARNQPQHF.

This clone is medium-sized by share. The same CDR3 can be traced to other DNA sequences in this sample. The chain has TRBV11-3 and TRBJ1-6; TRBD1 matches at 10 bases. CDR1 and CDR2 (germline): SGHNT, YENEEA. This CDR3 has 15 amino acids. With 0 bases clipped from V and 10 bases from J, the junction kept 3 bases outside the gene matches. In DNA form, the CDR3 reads TGTGCCAGCAGCTTAGAGGGACAGGGGAGCTCACCCCTCCACTTT. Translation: CASSLEGQGSSPLHF.

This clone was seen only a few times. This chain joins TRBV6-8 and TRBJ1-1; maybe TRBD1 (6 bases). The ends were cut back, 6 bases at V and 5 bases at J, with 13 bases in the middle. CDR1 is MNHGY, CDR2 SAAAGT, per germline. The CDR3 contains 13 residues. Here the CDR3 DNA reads TGTGCCAGCAGACAGGGAGTTTGGACTGAAGCTTTCTTT. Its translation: CASRQGVWTEAFF.

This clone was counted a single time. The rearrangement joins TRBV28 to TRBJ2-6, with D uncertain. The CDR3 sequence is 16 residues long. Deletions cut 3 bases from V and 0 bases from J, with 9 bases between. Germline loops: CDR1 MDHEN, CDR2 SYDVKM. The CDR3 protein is CASSFQPSSGANVLTF. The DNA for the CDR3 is TGTGCCAGCAGTTTTCAACCGAGCTCTGGGGCCAACGTCCTGACTTTC.

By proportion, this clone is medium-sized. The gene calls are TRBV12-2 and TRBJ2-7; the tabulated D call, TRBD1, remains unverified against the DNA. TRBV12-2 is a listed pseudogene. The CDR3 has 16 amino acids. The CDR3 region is CWFTVKGRRYSYEQYF. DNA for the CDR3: TGTTGGTTCACCGTTAAGGGGCGGCGCTACTCCTACGAGCAGTACTTC.

CDR3 DNA: TGTGCCAGCAGCGTTTCGGGCGGGAGTCAGAGTGAGCAGTTCTTC. This codes for CASSVSGGSQSEQFF. The chain has TRBV9 and TRBJ2-1, with 7 bases lining up with TRBD2. The length of the CDR3 is 15 residues. Looked up from germline, CDR1 is SGDLS and CDR2 is YYNGEE. The junction had 11 bases not matched to a gene; V was cut back by 2 bases and J by 9 bases.

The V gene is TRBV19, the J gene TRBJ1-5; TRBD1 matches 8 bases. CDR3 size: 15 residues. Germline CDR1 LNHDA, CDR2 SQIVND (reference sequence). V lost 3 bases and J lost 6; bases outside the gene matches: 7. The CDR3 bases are TGTGCCAGTAGTATCAGGGGACAGGAGGGTCAGCCCCAGCATTTT. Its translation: CASSIRGQEGQPQHF.

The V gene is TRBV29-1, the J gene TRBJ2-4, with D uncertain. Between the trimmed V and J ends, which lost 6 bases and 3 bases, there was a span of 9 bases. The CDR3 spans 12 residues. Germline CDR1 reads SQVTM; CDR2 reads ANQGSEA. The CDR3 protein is CSVLLDKNIQYF. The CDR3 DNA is TGCAGCGTCCTATTGGACAAAAACATTCAGTACTTC.

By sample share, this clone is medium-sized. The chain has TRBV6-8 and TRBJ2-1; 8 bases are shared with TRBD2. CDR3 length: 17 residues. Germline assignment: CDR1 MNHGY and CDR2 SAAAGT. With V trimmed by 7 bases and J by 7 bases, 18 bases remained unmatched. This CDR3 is CASTPPIGRAGRNEQFF. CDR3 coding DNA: TGTGCCAGCACCCCGCCGATCGGGAGGGCCGGGCGGAATGAGCAGTTCTTC.

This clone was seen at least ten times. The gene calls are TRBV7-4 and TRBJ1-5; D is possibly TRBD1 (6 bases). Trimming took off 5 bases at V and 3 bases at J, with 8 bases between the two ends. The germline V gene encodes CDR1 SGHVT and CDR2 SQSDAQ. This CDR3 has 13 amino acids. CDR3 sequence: CASSRTVNQPQHF. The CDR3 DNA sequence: TGTGCCAGCAGCCGGACAGTCAATCAGCCCCAGCATTTT.

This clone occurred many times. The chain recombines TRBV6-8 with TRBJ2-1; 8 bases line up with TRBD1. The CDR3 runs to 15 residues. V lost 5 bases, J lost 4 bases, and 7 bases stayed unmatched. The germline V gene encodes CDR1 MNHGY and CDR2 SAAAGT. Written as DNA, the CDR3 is TGTGCCAGCAGTGTAACCGGGACAGGATACAATGAGCAGTTCTTC. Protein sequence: CASSVTGTGYNEQFF.

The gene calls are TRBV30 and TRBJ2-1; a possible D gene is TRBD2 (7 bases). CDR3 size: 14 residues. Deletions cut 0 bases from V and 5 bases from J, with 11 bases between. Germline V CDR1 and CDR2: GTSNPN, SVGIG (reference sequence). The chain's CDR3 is CAWSVGGAHNEQFF. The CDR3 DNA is TGTGCCTGGAGTGTTGGGGGGGCCCACAATGAGCAGTTCTTC.

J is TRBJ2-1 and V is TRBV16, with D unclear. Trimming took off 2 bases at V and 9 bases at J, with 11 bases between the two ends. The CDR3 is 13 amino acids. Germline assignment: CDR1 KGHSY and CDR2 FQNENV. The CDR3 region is CASSQGLLSEQFF. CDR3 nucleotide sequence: TGTGCCAGCAGCCAAGGTCTCCTCAGTGAGCAGTTCTTC.

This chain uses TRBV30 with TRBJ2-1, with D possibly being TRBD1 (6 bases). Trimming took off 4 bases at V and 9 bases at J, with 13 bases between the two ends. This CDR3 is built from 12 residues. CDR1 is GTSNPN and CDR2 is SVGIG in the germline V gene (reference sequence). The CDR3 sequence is CAWKTGFREQFF. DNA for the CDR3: TGTGCCTGGAAAACAGGGTTTCGTGAGCAGTTCTTC.

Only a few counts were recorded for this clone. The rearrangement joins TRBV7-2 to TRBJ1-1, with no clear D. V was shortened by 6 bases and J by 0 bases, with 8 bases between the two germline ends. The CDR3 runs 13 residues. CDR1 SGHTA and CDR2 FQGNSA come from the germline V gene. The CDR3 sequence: CASSSQVNTEAFF. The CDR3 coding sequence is TGTGCCAGCAGTTCCCAGGTGAACACTGAAGCTTTCTTT.